The text below deals with one T cell receptor (beta chain). Its target is not known. This record comes from a study of Ad26.COV2.S vaccination and SARS-CoV-2 variants. About the study: Among those in the COV1001 Ad26.COV2.S trial arm was the donor. In the study, Ad26.COV2.S was injected intramuscularly once, or twice 56 days apart. The study, taken as a whole, reports: Spike-specific TCR breadth in vaccine recipients exceeded that seen in placebo recipients. People who got the vaccine or the placebo had similar non-spike TCR breadth.

Sample treatment: about 20 received Ad26.COV2.S at low or high dose, single or two shots; 5 received placebo; per-sample allocation not given. Sampling took place 63 days after the first vaccine or placebo injection. The CDR3 has 17 amino acids. Per germline, CDR1 SGDLS and CDR2 YYNGEE. Trimming took off 2 bases at V and 0 bases at J, with 14 bases between the two ends. TCRdb keeps only in-frame clones here, not all; method: immunoSEQ multiplex PCR. This sample carries 400,000 to 450,000 clones, roughly 90% of them seen once, and the ten largest clones take 1.5% to 2%. Sequencing used peripheral blood, obtained in a trial of Ad26.COV2.S vaccine versus placebo. The sequence derives from a person between 18 and 65 years old who received the Ad26.COV2.S COVID-19 vaccine or a placebo. This chain uses TRBV9 with TRBJ1-4; D is perhaps TRBD1 (5 bases). The CDR3 DNA follows: TGTGCCAGCAGCGTCCGGGACCGAGTTGCAACTAATGAAAAACTGTTTTTT. This sequence encodes CASSVRDRVATNEKLFF.